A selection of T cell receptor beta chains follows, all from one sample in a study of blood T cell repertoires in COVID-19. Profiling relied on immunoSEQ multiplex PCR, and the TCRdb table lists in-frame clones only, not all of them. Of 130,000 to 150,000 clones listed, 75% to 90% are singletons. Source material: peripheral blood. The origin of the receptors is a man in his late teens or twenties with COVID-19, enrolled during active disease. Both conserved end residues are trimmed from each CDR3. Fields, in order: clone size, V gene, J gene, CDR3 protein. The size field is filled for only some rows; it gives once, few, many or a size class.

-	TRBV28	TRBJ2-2	ASRRGAGELF
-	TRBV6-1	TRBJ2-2	ASSGSGTTNTGELF
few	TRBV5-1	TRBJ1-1	ASSRQGTNTEAF
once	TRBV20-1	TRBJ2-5	SASGGEVGTQY
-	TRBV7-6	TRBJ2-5	ASSLLQIHRHQETQY
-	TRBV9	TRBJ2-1	ASSVSGAPYNEQF
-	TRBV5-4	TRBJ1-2	ASSSGTGRGYT
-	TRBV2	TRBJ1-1	ASSLTTGNAEAF
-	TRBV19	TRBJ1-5	ASSIGTGGNQPQH
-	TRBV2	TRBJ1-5	ASSESGGIAAQH
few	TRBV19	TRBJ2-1	ASSMTSGSIYEQF
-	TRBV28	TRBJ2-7	ASSFSSGAYEQY
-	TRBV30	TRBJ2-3	AWSVGLAGEDTQY
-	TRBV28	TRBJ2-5	ASSDLFGGQETQY
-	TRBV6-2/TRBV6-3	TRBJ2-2	ASSYADRAGELF
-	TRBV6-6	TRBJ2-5	ASRNIAGQETQY
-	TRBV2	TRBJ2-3	ASSAVSRGSDTQY
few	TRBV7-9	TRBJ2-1	ASSQALVNEQF
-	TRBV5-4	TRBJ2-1	ASSPFLTGNSYNEQF
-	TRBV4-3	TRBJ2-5	ASSLTGGAEETQY
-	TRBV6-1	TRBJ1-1	ASSEIWSRSAEAF
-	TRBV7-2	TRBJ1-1	ASSIWTATEAF
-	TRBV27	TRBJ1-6	ASSLGQQAVLH
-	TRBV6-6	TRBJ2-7	ASSLAIQGPPYEQY
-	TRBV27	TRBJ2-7	ASSEGYEQY
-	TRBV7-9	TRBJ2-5	ASSLRTGGPETQY
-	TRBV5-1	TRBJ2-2	ASSFQNTGELF